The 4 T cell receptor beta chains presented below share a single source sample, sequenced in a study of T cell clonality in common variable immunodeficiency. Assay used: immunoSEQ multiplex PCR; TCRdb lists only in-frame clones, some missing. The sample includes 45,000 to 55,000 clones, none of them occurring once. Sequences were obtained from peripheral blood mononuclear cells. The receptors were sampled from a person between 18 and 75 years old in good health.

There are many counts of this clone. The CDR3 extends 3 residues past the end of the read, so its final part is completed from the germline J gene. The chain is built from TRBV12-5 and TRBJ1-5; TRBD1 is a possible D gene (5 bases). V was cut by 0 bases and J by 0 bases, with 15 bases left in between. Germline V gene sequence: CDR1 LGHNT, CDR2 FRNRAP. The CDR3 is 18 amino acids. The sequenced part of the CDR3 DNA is TGTGCTAGTGGTTTGGTAGTCGCAGGGAGTCCTAGCAATCAGCCC. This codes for CASGLVVAGSPSNQP. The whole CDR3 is CASGLVVAGSPSNQPQHF.

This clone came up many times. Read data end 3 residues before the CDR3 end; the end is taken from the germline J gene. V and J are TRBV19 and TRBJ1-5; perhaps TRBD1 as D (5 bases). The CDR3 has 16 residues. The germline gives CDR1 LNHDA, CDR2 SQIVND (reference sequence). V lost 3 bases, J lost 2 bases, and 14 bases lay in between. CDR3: CASSMRGQDRNQPQHF. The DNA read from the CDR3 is TGTGCCAGTAGTATGAGGGGTCAGGACCGCAATCAGCCC.

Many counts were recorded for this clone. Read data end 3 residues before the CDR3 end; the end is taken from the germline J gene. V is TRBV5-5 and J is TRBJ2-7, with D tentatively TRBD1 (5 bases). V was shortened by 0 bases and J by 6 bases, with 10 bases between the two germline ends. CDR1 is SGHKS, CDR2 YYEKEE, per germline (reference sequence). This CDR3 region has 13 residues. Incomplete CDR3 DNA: TGTGCCAGCAGCTTGGGGTGGCAGGGCGAG. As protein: CASSLGWQGE. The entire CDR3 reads CASSLGWQGEQYF.

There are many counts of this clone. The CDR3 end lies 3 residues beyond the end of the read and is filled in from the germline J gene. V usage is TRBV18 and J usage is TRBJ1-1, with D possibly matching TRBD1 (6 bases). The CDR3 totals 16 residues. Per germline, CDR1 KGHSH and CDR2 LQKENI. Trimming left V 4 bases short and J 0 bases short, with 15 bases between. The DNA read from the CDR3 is TGTGCCAGCTCACGGGCTATGGACAGCTTGAACACTGAA. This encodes CASSRAMDSLNTE. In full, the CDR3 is CASSRAMDSLNTEAFF.